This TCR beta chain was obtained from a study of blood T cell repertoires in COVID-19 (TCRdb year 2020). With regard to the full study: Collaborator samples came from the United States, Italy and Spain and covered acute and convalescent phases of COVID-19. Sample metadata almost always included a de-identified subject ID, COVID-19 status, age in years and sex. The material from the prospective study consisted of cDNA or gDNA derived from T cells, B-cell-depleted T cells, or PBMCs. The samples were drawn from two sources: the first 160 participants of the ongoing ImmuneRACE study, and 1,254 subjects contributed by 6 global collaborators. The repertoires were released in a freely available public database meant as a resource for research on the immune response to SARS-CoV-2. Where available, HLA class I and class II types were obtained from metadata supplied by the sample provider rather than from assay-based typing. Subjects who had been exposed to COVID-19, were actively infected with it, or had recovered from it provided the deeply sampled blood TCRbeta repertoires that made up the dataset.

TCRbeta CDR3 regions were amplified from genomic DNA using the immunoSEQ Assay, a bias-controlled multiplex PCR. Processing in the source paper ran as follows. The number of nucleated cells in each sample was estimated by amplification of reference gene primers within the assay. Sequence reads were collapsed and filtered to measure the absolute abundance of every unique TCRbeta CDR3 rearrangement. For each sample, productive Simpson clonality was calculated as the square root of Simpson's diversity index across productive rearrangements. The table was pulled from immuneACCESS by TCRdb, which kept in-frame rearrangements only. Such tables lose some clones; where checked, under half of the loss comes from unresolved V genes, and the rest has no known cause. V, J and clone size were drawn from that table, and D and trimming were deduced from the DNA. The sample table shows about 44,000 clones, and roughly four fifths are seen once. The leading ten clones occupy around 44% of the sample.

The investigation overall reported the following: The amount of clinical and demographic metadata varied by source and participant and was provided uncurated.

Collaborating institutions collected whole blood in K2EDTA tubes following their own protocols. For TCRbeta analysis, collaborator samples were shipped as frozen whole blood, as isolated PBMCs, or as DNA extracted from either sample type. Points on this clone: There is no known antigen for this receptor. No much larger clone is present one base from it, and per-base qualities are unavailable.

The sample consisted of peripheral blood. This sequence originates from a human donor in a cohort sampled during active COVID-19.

The sequenced DNA: TGTGCCAGCAGTGAGGATCGGACAGGGCCGGGGTATAGCAATCAGCCCCAGCATTTT. Translated, this gives CASSEDRTGPGYSNQPQHF. The chain is assembled from TRBV6-1 and TRBJ1-5; TRBD1 agrees with 8 junctional bases. From V the trimming removes 3 bases and from J it removes 0 bases, while the gene matches leave 13 bases of the junction unaccounted for. CDR1 and CDR2 (MNHNS, SASEGT) derive from the germline V gene. Including cysteine and phenylalanine, the CDR3 has 19 amino acids. Only the CDR3 DNA is retained, 57 bases long and in frame from the first base.